The 18 T cell receptor beta chains below come from one sample, sequenced in a study of T cell responses to AZD1222 COVID-19 vaccine. The protocol was immunoSEQ multiplex PCR, while the TCRdb copy is restricted to in-frame clones and leaves out a portion. The sample comprises about 150,000 clones, 88% of which are singletons, and under 7% rests with the top ten. Source: peripheral blood, taken 28 days after the second dose of the MenACWY control vaccine. The receptors were gathered from an adult who received the MenACWY meningococcal vaccine as a control.

J is TRBJ1-5 and V is TRBV2; 10 bases agree with TRBD1. V lost 8 bases, J lost 7 bases, and 8 bases stayed unmatched. The CDR3 has 14 amino acids. Germline CDR1 reads SNHLY; CDR2 reads FYNNEI. This CDR3 reads CASLRDRGNQPQHF. CDR3 bases: TGTGCCAGCCTCCGGGACAGGGGTAACCAGCCCCAGCATTTT.

The chain joins TRBV14 to TRBJ1-1; a weak D match, TRBD1 (6 bases). V was shortened by 4 bases and J by 0 bases, with 9 bases between the two germline ends. Germline assignment: CDR1 SGHDN and CDR2 FVKESK. This CDR3 is 14 amino acids long. In nucleotides, the CDR3 is TGTGCCAGCAGCCGACAGGCTCTGAACACTGAAGCTTTCTTT. It yields the protein CASSRQALNTEAFF.

J is TRBJ2-7 and V is TRBV28, with D possibly TRBD1 on 6 matching bases. V lost 4 bases, J lost 4 bases, and 11 bases lay in between. The CDR3 loop spans 13 amino acids. Per germline, CDR1 MDHEN and CDR2 SYDVKM. This CDR3 reads CASSSYQGYEQYF. The DNA for the CDR3 is TGTGCCAGCAGTTCATACCAGGGGTACGAGCAGTACTTC. Based on the CDR3 plus reference TRBV28 and TRBJ2-7, the full variable domain is DVKVTQSSRYLVKRTGEKVFLECVQDMDHENMFWYRQDPGLGLRLIYFSYDVKMKEKGDIPEGYSVSREKKERFSLILESASTNQTSMYLCASSSYQGYEQYFGPGTRLTVT.

The V call is TRBV7-2, the J call TRBJ2-5; TRBD1 might be the D (5 bases). The germline V gene has CDR1 SGHTA and CDR2 FQGNSA. Trimming removed 1 base from V and 5 bases from J, with 11 bases in between. This CDR3 region has 14 residues. CDR3 nucleotides: TGTGCCAGCAGCTTAGTTGTGGGGCAGGAGACCCAGTACTTC. This encodes CASSLVVGQETQYF.

The chain has TRBV4-3 and TRBJ2-7, with 8 bases aligning to TRBD1. This CDR3 contains 14 residues. With V trimmed by 3 bases and J by 7 bases, 8 bases remained unmatched. CDR1 LGHNA and CDR2 YSLEER come from the germline V gene. CDR3: CASSQQTGAGEQYF. The CDR3 DNA follows: TGCGCCAGCAGCCAGCAGACAGGGGCGGGTGAGCAGTACTTC.

This clone came up a few times. V is TRBV5-4 and J is TRBJ2-5; D uncertain. Germline assignment: CDR1 SGHNT and CDR2 YYREEE (reference sequence). The V end was cut by 5 bases, the J end by 5 bases, with 13 bases between. There are 13 residues in the CDR3. CDR3 DNA: TGTGCCAGCAGTTCAGTCCCCGTGGAGACCCAGTACTTC. This codes for CASSSVPVETQYF. Supplemented by reference TRBV5-4 and TRBJ2-5, the full variable domain reads ETGVTQSPTHLIKTRGQQVTLRCSSQSGHNTVSWYQQALGQGPQFIFQYYREEENGRGNFPPRFSGLQFPNYSSELNVNALELDDSALYLCASSSVPVETQYFGPGTRLLVL.

The chain joins TRBV7-9 to TRBJ2-6, with a weak D call TRBD1 (5 bases). This CDR3 is 15 amino acids long. Germline V gene lookup returns CDR1 SEHNR and CDR2 FQNEAQ (reference sequence). V lost 5 bases, J lost 0 bases, and 8 bases lay in between. In DNA, the CDR3 is TGTGCCAGCAGCCTTGACAGCTCTGGGGCCAACGTCCTGACTTTC. Translated: CASSLDSSGANVLTF.

The chain links TRBV19 to TRBJ1-5; D is unresolved. CDR3 length: 12 residues. CDR1 LNHDA and CDR2 SQIVND come from the germline V gene (reference sequence). The V gene lost 5 bases and the J gene lost 5 bases, with 7 bases spanning the gap. Written as DNA, the CDR3 is TGTGCCAGTAGTGACTTGTATCAGCCCCAGCATTTT. This gives the protein CASSDLYQPQHF.

This clone was picked up a small number of times. This chain links TRBV7-8 with TRBJ2-1; D is unresolved. Germline V CDR1 and CDR2: SGHVS, FQNEAQ. Trimming pared 2 bases from V and 8 bases from J, leaving 4 bases between. The CDR3 covers 11 residues. This CDR3 reads CASSLSDEQFF. The CDR3 coding sequence is TGTGCCAGCAGCTTATCGGATGAGCAGTTCTTC.

The rearrangement joins TRBV30 to TRBJ1-1, with a tentative D call TRBD1 (5 bases). Germline V CDR1 and CDR2: GTSNPN, SVGIG (reference sequence). The CDR3 contains 15 residues. V lost 1 base, J lost 0 bases, and 12 bases lay in between. The CDR3 DNA sequence: TGTGCCTGGAGTGGAGGGGCCCTCATGAACACTGAAGCTTTCTTT. It translates to CAWSGGALMNTEAFF.

This chain joins TRBV19 and TRBJ2-7; 7 nucleotides match TRBD2. The V gene end was trimmed by 4 bases and the J gene end by 0 bases; junction bases not matched to a gene: 6. The CDR3 is 15 residues long. CDR1 is LNHDA, CDR2 SQIVND, per germline (reference sequence). CDR3 in amino acids: CASSTELAASYEQYF. CDR3 sequence (DNA): TGTGCCAGTAGTACGGAGCTAGCGGCCTCCTACGAGCAGTACTTC. Full variable domain (remainder filled in from reference TRBV19 and TRBJ2-7): DGGITQSPKYLFRKEGQNVTLSCEQNLNHDAMYWYRQDPGQGLRLIYYSQIVNDFQKGDIAEGYSVSREKKESFPLTVTSAQKNPTAFYLCASSTELAASYEQYFGPGTRLTVT.

The CDR3 DNA sequence: TGTGCCAGCAAGCCCGGGACGGCTACTTATGGCTACACCTTC. Translation gives CASKPGTATYGYTF. This chain joins TRBV28 and TRBJ1-2; tentatively, D is TRBD1 (5 bases). The germline CDR1 and CDR2 sequences are MDHEN and SYDVKM. V dropped 7 bases and J dropped 5 bases, with 17 bases sitting between them. The CDR3 is 14 residues long.

The chain couples TRBV4-1 to TRBJ1-2, with D perhaps TRBD1 (5 bases). V lost 0 bases and J lost 9, with 17 bases in between. The germline V gene has CDR1 MGHRA and CDR2 YSYEKL. The CDR3 length is 15 residues. The CDR3 DNA reads TGCGCCAGCAGCCAAGATGATATCAGGGTGGAGAGCTACACCTTC. Translation: CASSQDDIRVESYTF.

The genes are TRBV7-9 and TRBJ2-5; D remains unclear. V lost 11 bases to trimming and J lost 5 bases, with 15 bases between them. CDR1 and CDR2 (germline): SEHNR, FQNEAQ (reference sequence). The CDR3 runs 12 residues. The CDR3 spells CAGRSVNETQYF. CDR3 nucleotides: TGTGCCGGACGGAGCGTCAACGAGACCCAGTACTTC.

The chain recombines TRBV7-9 with TRBJ1-1; D perhaps matches TRBD1 (6 bases). V lost 5 bases to trimming and J lost 2 bases, with 9 bases between them. The CDR3 totals 13 residues. In germline, CDR1 is SEHNR, CDR2 FQNEAQ (reference sequence). CDR3 bases: TGTGCCAGCAGCCCGACAGGCAACACTGAAGCTTTCTTT. Translating gives CASSPTGNTEAFF.

The chain has TRBV11-3 and TRBJ1-1; D is possibly TRBD1 (6 bases). Germline V CDR1 and CDR2: SGHNT, YENEEA. V lost 5 bases, J lost 1 base, and 11 bases lay in between. This CDR3 has 14 amino acids. The CDR3 nucleotides read TGTGCCAGCAGCAGTCAGGGACAGAACACTGAAGCTTTCTTT. Translating it yields CASSSQGQNTEAFF.

The gene calls are TRBV6-5 and TRBJ1-1; perhaps TRBD1 as D (5 bases). The CDR3 covers 16 residues. The germline CDR1 and CDR2 sequences are MNHEY and SVGAGI. V was trimmed by 4 bases and J by 3 bases, leaving 18 bases between them. CDR3 sequence: CASSSLFVGAYTEAFF. The CDR3 DNA reads TGTGCCAGCAGTTCCCTCTTCGTTGGGGCCTACACTGAAGCTTTCTTT.

The chain recombines TRBV27 with TRBJ2-3; 9 bases match TRBD1. The germline CDR1 and CDR2 sequences are MNHEY and SMNVEV (reference sequence). This CDR3 contains 16 residues. V trimming: 5 bases; J trimming: 2 bases; junction bases outside the gene matches: 8. CDR3 sequence (DNA): TGTGCCAGCAGTGGTGGACAGGGGTACTACACAGATACGCAGTATTTT. Translation gives CASSGGQGYYTDTQYF.